This T cell receptor (beta chain) was retrieved from a study of blood T cell repertoires in COVID-19. For the study at large: Samples of COVID-19 (acute and convalescent) were obtained from the United States, Italy and Spain. The analysed material was cDNA or gDNA that came from T cells, B-cell-depleted T cells, or PBMCs.

Germline CDR1 is SGHVS and CDR2 is FQNEAQ. The CDR3 loop spans 15 amino acids. V gave up 5 bases and J gave up 1 base, with 15 bases separating them. In the study's own analysis: Reference gene primer amplification yielded estimated nucleated cell counts. Assay: immunoSEQ multiplex PCR; the TCRdb copy retains only in-frame clones and omits some. D and trimming were read from the DNA, whereas the V and J calls and clone size are those reported in that table. The sample lists under 35,000 clones, roughly 86% occurring once. Sequencing was done on a sample of peripheral blood. The chain recombines TRBV7-8 with TRBJ2-7; a weak D match, TRBD2 (6 bases). The clonotype comes from a human donor with active COVID-19. The donor label of this sample is uncertain. The CDR3 DNA reads TGTGCCAGCAGCCTCCGGGACTCCAAGTCCTACGAGCAGTACTTC. This translates into CASSLRDSKSYEQYF.